This T cell receptor beta chain was captured by sequencing in a study of shared clonotypes between healthy human individuals. Data came from immunoSEQ multiplex PCR; TCRdb stores just in-frame clones and leaves some out. The top ten clones hold 1.5% to 2% of a sample with approximately 1.9 million clones, around 93% of them seen once. CD8 cells classed as naive were CD45RO-negative and positively selected for CCR7, excluding terminally differentiated effector memory CD45RA+ cells. This CDR3 is 16 amino acids long. Germline V CDR1 and CDR2: MNHNS, SASEGT. Deletions cut 0 bases from V and 3 bases from J, with 15 bases between.

Input material: naive CD8+ T cells from PBMCs. The receptor was isolated from a man aged 18 to 35 in good health. Some clones in this sample may be carry-over from other donors' samples. The genes are TRBV6-1 and TRBJ2-7; perhaps TRBD2 as D (6 bases). The CDR3 sequence: CASSEAHRDWLYEQYF. DNA of the CDR3: TGTGCCAGCAGTGAAGCCCACCGGGACTGGCTCTACGAGCAGTACTTC.